These 28 T cell receptor beta chains share one sample of origin, sequenced in a study of T-cell memory formation after mild COVID-19 (dated by TCRdb to 2020 to 2022). Library preparation employed 5' RACE. Instrument used: Illumina NovaSeq 6000. TCRdb reran the public reads through fastp at Q25 and MiXCR, keeping productive beta chains. Here each entry gathers all rows of one CDR3 protein and keeps the most common genes and DNA. In this sample the table shows about 400,000 distinct CDR3 sequences, about 17% of which occur a single time. Roughly 21% of the sample goes to the ten largest clones. Sequenced: PBMCs or a T cell subset sorted from them (not recorded which). The receptors derive from a man aged 18 to 29 who had mild COVID-19 (a few samples of this study predate the infection). The sample titles of this study are shuffled in the database, so cell type and time point are left out; the donor was told from shared clones.

This clonotype was seen more than once but under ten times. The chain recombines TRBV4-1 with TRBJ2-7; D gene ambiguous. Germline assignment: CDR1 MGHRA and CDR2 YSYEKL. The ends were cut back, 0 bases at V and 0 bases at J, with 9 bases in the middle. This CDR3 contains 15 residues. CDR3 sequence (DNA): TGCGCCAGCAGCCAAGACATCTCCCCCTCCTACGAGCAGTACGTC. Protein sequence: CASSQDISPSYEQYV.

The chain uses TRBV5-5 and TRBJ2-2, with 11 nucleotides matching TRBD1. The CDR3 spans 20 residues. Germline V gene data show CDR1 as SGHKS and CDR2 as YYEKEE (reference sequence). J was trimmed by 5 bases and V by 3 bases; bases with no gene match: 18. In DNA form, the CDR3 reads TGTGCCAGCAGCTCCGGGACAGGGGGGAACACCGGGCTCCCAACCGGGGAGCTGTTTTTT. It yields the protein CASSSGTGGNTGLPTGELFF. Full variable domain (outside the CDR3, taken from reference TRBV5-5 and TRBJ2-2): DAGVTQSPTHLIKTRGQQVTLRCSPISGHKSVSWYQQVLGQGPQFIFQYYEKEERGRGNFPDRFSARQFPNYSSELNVNALLLGDSALYLCASSSGTGGNTGLPTGELFFGEGSRLTVL.

The chain has TRBV12-3 or TRBV12-4 and TRBJ1-2; no clear D. V was trimmed by 3 bases and J by 6 bases, leaving 8 bases between them. The CDR3 loop spans 12 amino acids. DNA of the CDR3: TGTGCCAGCAGTTTGGAGAGGAATGGCTACACCTTC. Its translation: CASSLERNGYTF.

The chain recombines TRBV7-2 with TRBJ1-4; D might be TRBD1 (5 bases). This CDR3 spans 15 amino acids. V was trimmed by 3 bases and J by 6 bases, leaving 14 bases between them. Germline loops: CDR1 SGHTA, CDR2 FQGNSA. In DNA, the CDR3 is TGTGCCAGCAGCTTTTCCGGGACGAACGATGAAAAACTGTTTTTT. This translates into CASSFSGTNDEKLFF.

The gene calls are TRBV20-1 and TRBJ1-2, with 8 bases identical to TRBD1. Unmatched junction bases numbered 5, after V lost 6 bases and J lost 2 bases. Germline CDR1 DFQATT, CDR2 SNEGSKA (reference sequence). The length of the CDR3 is 13 residues. CDR3 residues: CSAVTGENYGYTF. CDR3 in DNA: TGCAGTGCCGTGACAGGGGAGAACTATGGCTACACCTTC.

This chain connects TRBV3-1 to TRBJ2-7; the match to TRBD2 covers 9 bases. Looked up from germline, CDR1 is LGHDT and CDR2 is YNNKEL (reference sequence). This CDR3 spans 16 amino acids. Unmatched junction bases numbered 8, after V lost 1 base and J lost 4 bases. The CDR3 reads CASSQGPQRGAYEQYF. CDR3 DNA sequence: TGTGCCAGCAGCCAAGGTCCGCAGCGGGGGGCTTACGAGCAGTACTTC.

This clonotype showed up just a few times. The rearrangement links TRBV4-1 to TRBJ1-1; tentatively, D is TRBD1 (5 bases). This CDR3 comprises 14 residues. Germline V CDR1 and CDR2: MGHRA, YSYEKL. Trimming cost V 0 bases and J 4 bases, with 9 bases left between them. CDR3 residues: CASSQDMGGTEAFF. The CDR3 region has the DNA TGCGCCAGCAGCCAAGATATGGGGGGCACTGAAGCTTTCTTT.

CDR3 nucleotide sequence: TGTGCCAGCAGCCCCGGGACAGGGGTCCATGGCTACACCTTC. As protein: CASSPGTGVHGYTF. This chain joins TRBV11-2 and TRBJ1-2; 10 nucleotides line up with TRBD1. The CDR3 length is 14 residues. V was clipped by 5 bases and J by 6 bases; unmatched bases: 6. Germline V lookup: CDR1 SGHAT, CDR2 FQNNGV.

The chain has TRBV5-1 and TRBJ2-5; the match to TRBD1 covers 7 bases. CDR3 size: 14 residues. Trimming removed 2 bases from V and 5 bases from J; junction bases left unmatched: 6. Germline-derived CDR1 and CDR2 are SGHRS and YFSETQ. CDR3 bases: TGCGCCAGCAGCTTACACAGGGGTGGGGAGACCCAGTACTTC. Translation gives CASSLHRGGETQYF.

This sequence joins TRBV28 and TRBJ1-6, with D unclear. The CDR3 length is 12 residues. The germline V gene has CDR1 MDHEN and CDR2 SYDVKM. V was trimmed by 4 bases and J by 10 bases, leaving 8 bases between them. The CDR3 reads CASSSRGSPLHF. The CDR3 DNA sequence: TGTGCCAGCAGTTCCCGGGGATCACCCCTCCACTTT.

The rearrangement links TRBV5-5 to TRBJ2-3; D ambiguous. V was shortened by 0 bases and J by 11 bases, with 7 bases between the two germline ends. The length of the CDR3 is 11 residues. Looked up from germline, CDR1 is SGHKS and CDR2 is YYEKEE (reference sequence). CDR3 in amino acids: CASSLESGQYF. The CDR3 DNA reads as TGTGCCAGCAGCTTGGAATCAGGGCAGTATTTT.

CDR3 sequence: CASTLIRLLVPYEQYF. CDR3 nucleotides: TGTGCCAGCACCCTAATTCGACTCCTAGTCCCCTACGAGCAGTACTTC. This chain uses TRBV21-1 with TRBJ2-7; the D call in the table, TRBD2, was not verified against the DNA. TRBV21-1 is an annotated pseudogene. There are 16 residues in the CDR3.

This clonotype was seen a handful of times. The chain couples TRBV7-2 to TRBJ2-5; 10 positions agree with TRBD2. This CDR3 has 15 amino acids. The germline V gene has CDR1 SGHTA and CDR2 FQGNSA. V shed 4 bases, J shed 5 bases, and the junction held 7 bases outside the gene matches. Here the CDR3 reads CASSYDLAGAETQYF. The DNA of the CDR3 is TGTGCCAGCAGCTACGATCTAGCGGGGGCGGAGACCCAGTACTTC.

Only a few counts were recorded for this clonotype. The V call is TRBV9, the J call TRBJ2-2; 7 nucleotides line up with TRBD1. The CDR3 extends over 14 amino acids. Germline assignment: CDR1 SGDLS and CDR2 YYNGEE. Unmatched junction bases numbered 4, after V lost 2 bases and J lost 6 bases. The CDR3 region is CASSVSDRPGELFF. The CDR3 DNA reads as TGTGCCAGCAGCGTTTCGGACAGGCCCGGGGAGCTGTTTTTT.

This clonotype was observed a handful of times. The chain employs TRBV4-1 and TRBJ2-7; D gene ambiguous. The CDR3 sequence is 14 residues long. Per the germline V gene, CDR1 is MGHRA and CDR2 is YSYEKL. V shed 1 base and J shed 8 bases, with 15 bases lying between them. CDR3 amino acids: CASSQAADLRQQYF. Here the CDR3 DNA reads TGCGCCAGCAGCCAAGCCGCTGACCTCCGCCAGCAGTACTTC.

The chain employs TRBV16 and TRBJ2-5; the D is unclear. V dropped 4 bases and J dropped 4 bases, with 16 bases sitting between them. This CDR3 is built from 15 residues. Germline CDR1 and CDR2: KGHSY and FQNENV. The CDR3 here is CASSPAQQSRETQYF. CDR3 nucleotide sequence: TGTGCCAGCAGCCCAGCACAGCAGTCTCGAGAGACCCAGTACTTC.

The CDR3 loop reads CASSVGGVDTEAFF. Here the CDR3 DNA reads TGTGCCAGCAGCGTAGGAGGGGTTGACACTGAAGCTTTCTTT. The chain links TRBV9 to TRBJ1-1, with D tentatively TRBD1 (5 bases). This CDR3 is 14 amino acids long. Trimming stripped 0 bases from V and 3 bases from J, with 9 bases between. From germline, CDR1 is SGDLS and CDR2 YYNGEE. Supplemented by reference TRBV9 and TRBJ1-1, the full variable domain reads DSGVTQTPKHLITATGQRVTLRCSPRSGDLSVYWYQQSLDQGLQFLIQYYNGEERAKGNILERFSAQQFPDLHSELNLSSLELGDSALYFCASSVGGVDTEAFFGQGTRLTVV.

This clonotype has only a few counts. The chain carries TRBV2 and TRBJ2-6, with 11 bases matching TRBD1. This CDR3 spans 16 amino acids. The germline V gene has CDR1 SNHLY and CDR2 FYNNEI. The V segment lost 5 bases and the J segment 4 bases; nucleotides outside the gene matches: 4. The CDR3 protein is CASSSGQGAGANVLTF. In DNA form, the CDR3 reads TGTGCCAGCAGTTCCGGACAGGGGGCCGGGGCCAACGTCCTGACTTTC.

This clonotype was seen more than once but under ten times. The chain has TRBV5-1 and TRBJ2-1; the match to TRBD2 covers 12 bases. CDR1 SGHRS and CDR2 YFSETQ come from the germline V gene. V trimming: 0 bases; J trimming: 10 bases; junction bases outside the gene matches: 5. The CDR3 spans 15 residues. The CDR3 protein is CASSLGTSGATEQFF. DNA of the CDR3: TGCGCCAGCAGCTTGGGGACTAGCGGGGCTACAGAGCAGTTCTTC.

In its sample, this clonotype was seen a few times. The genes are TRBV4-1 and TRBJ2-1; 11 bases align to TRBD1. The CDR3 is made up of 15 amino acids. Germline V CDR1 and CDR2: MGHRA, YSYEKL. V dropped 6 bases and J dropped 7; count of bases not matched to a gene: 8. CDR3 amino acids: CASSLTGTGGNEQFF. The DNA for the CDR3 is TGCGCCAGCAGTTTAACCGGGACAGGGGGGAATGAGCAGTTCTTC.

The rearrangement joins TRBV20-1 to TRBJ1-2; D is unresolved. V gave up 6 bases and J gave up 4 bases, with 15 bases separating them. CDR1 DFQATT and CDR2 SNEGSKA come from the germline V gene (reference sequence). The CDR3 is 13 residues long. Here the CDR3 DNA reads TGCAGTGCGCCTGGGGATTTTTTCTATGGCTACACCTTC. It yields the protein CSAPGDFFYGYTF.

This clonotype has a handful of counts. This chain links TRBV4-1 with TRBJ1-1; D possibly corresponds to TRBD1 (5 bases). The V gene's germline CDR1 is MGHRA and CDR2 YSYEKL. Trimming left V 4 bases short and J 6 bases short, with 15 bases between. CDR3 length: 14 residues. The CDR3 bases are TGCGCCAGCAGCCGGGTGTTGGGGGATTCTGAAGCTTTCTTT. Translated: CASSRVLGDSEAFF.

The CDR3 sequence is CAISDRDSYEQYV. The CDR3 DNA reads TGTGCCATCAGTGACCGGGACAGCTACGAGCAGTACGTC. This chain uses TRBV10-3 with TRBJ2-7, with TRBD1 identical over 7 bases. Germline CDR1 reads ENHRY; CDR2 reads SYGVKD. This CDR3 contains 13 residues. V was clipped by 3 bases and J by 3 bases; unmatched bases: 2.

This clonotype was counted at least ten times. The gene calls are TRBV5-6 and TRBJ1-6; tentatively, D is TRBD1 (5 bases). In germline, CDR1 is SGHDT, CDR2 YYEEEE. CDR3 length equals 15 residues. Trimming stripped 0 bases from V and 8 bases from J, with 12 bases between. The CDR3: CASSLERQSYSPLHF. Here the CDR3 DNA reads TGTGCCAGCAGCTTGGAGCGACAGAGCTATTCACCCCTCCACTTT. The full variable domain, in which reference TRBV5-6 and TRBJ1-6 provide the parts outside the CDR3, is DAGVTQSPTHLIKTRGQQVTLRCSPKSGHDTVSWYQQALGQGPQFIFQYYEEEERQRGNFPDRFSGHQFPNYSSELNVNALLLGDSALYLCASSLERQSYSPLHFGNGTRLTVT.

The chain employs TRBV5-1 and TRBJ1-2; D gene uncertain. This CDR3 is built from 15 residues. CDR1 SGHRS and CDR2 YFSETQ come from the germline V gene. V was clipped by 4 bases and J by 8 bases, with 21 bases between them. CDR3 bases: TGCGCCAGCAGCCCTTACTCTCCGTTCCAGAGAGGCTACACCTTC. Its translation: CASSPYSPFQRGYTF.

The chain is built from TRBV7-2 and TRBJ2-3, with 8 bases identical to TRBD1. This CDR3 region has 19 residues. The germline V gene encodes CDR1 SGHTA and CDR2 FQGNSA. With V trimmed by 6 bases and J by 1 base, 18 bases remained unmatched. CDR3 sequence: CASRNPPGQVPRGTDTQYF. In nucleotides, the CDR3 is TGTGCCAGCAGGAACCCCCCGGGACAGGTACCTCGTGGCACAGATACGCAGTATTTT.

CDR3 nucleotide sequence: TGCAGTGCTAGACCCCCTACGGGACTAGCGGGGGGCCACACAGATACGCAGTATTTT. It yields the protein CSARPPTGLAGGHTDTQYF. This chain links TRBV20-1 with TRBJ2-3; 15 bases are shared with TRBD2. CDR1 and CDR2 (germline): DFQATT, SNEGSKA (reference sequence). Germline trimming cut 2 bases from V and 2 bases from J; bases unmatched to any gene: 11. The CDR3 loop spans 19 amino acids.

This rearrangement joins TRBV29-1 to TRBJ1-1; unclear D gene. V shed 1 base and J shed 1 base, with 10 bases lying between them. The germline V gene encodes CDR1 SQVTM and CDR2 ANQGSEA. CDR3 size: 14 residues. In nucleotides, the CDR3 is TGCAGCGTTGAAGGCCCGGGAAGGAACACTGAAGCTTTCTTT. Translation: CSVEGPGRNTEAFF.